This T cell receptor (beta chain) came from a study of blood T cells in healthy people across ages. Study at large: Per two T cells, about one barcoded beta molecule was captured through template switching.

V dropped 3 bases and J dropped 3 bases, with 8 bases sitting between them. The CDR3 spans 13 residues. From germline, CDR1 is SEHNR and CDR2 FQNEAQ (reference sequence). The second PCR ran about 6 to 11 cycles with a sample-barcoded 5' primer and J-beta primers. Carrying 12 random nucleotides, a template-switch adaptor labeled each individual cDNA molecule. MiXCR was run by TCRdb on the 5' RACE reads, yielding one entry per CDR3 protein. This repertoire shows approximately 600,000 distinct CDR3 sequences, 45% to 65% found once; its top ten account for 35% to 40%. The chain has TRBV7-9 and TRBJ1-2; D uncertain. The TCR was taken from a man aged 55-75 years in good health. The sequenced material came from blood. DNA of the CDR3: TGTGCCAGCAGCTTCCTTGAATACTATGGCTACACCTTC. Amino acid sequence: CASSFLEYYGYTF.